The 5 T cell receptor beta chains listed next were all sequenced from one sample in a study of T cell clonality in common variable immunodeficiency. Only in-frame clones appear in the TCRdb table, and some are missing; sequencing was by immunoSEQ multiplex PCR. Reported are more than 30,000 clones, none seen only once; the ten largest carry about 0.86%. Sequenced sample: peripheral blood mononuclear cells. Source of these receptors: a person aged 18-69 years in good health.

The sample holds many counts of this clone. The sequenced fragment ends 3 residues before the CDR3 boundary, so the rest is inferred from the germline J gene. The chain links TRBV7-2 to TRBJ2-5; TRBD2 might be the D (5 bases). Trimming removed 5 bases at V and 5 bases at J, with 15 bases between. This CDR3 comprises 14 residues. The germline gives CDR1 SGHTA, CDR2 FQGNSA. CDR3 region: CASSLGLLGETQYF. Incomplete CDR3 DNA: TGTGCCAGCAGCCTCGGACTGTTGGGGGAGACC. Supplemented by reference TRBV7-2 and TRBJ2-5, the full variable domain reads GAGVSQSPSNKVTEKGKDVELRCDPISGHTALYWYRQSLGQGLEFLIYFQGNSAPDKSGLPSDRFSAERTGGSVSTLTIQRTQQEDSAVYLCASSLGLLGETQYFGPGTRLLVL.

The table lists this clone with many counts. The CDR3 end is not reached by the read, which stops 3 residues before it; the germline J gene fills it in. The V call is TRBV4-2, the J call TRBJ1-4; 7 bases match TRBD1. The CDR3 has 18 amino acids. The junction had 10 bases not matched to a gene; V was cut back by 1 base and J by 2 bases. Germline lookup yields CDR1 LGHNA and CDR2 YNFKEQ. The sequenced part of the CDR3 DNA is TGTGCCAGCAGCCAAGGAACTTCTGCACAGGGGACTAATGAAAAA. It translates to CASSQGTSAQGTNEK. The whole CDR3 protein is CASSQGTSAQGTNEKLFF.

This clone was picked up many times. The read stops 3 residues short of the end of the CDR3; the missing end is completed from the germline J gene. This chain uses TRBV20-1 with TRBJ1-1; 8 bases line up with TRBD1. The CDR3 length is 13 residues. Germline V gene lookup returns CDR1 DFQATT and CDR2 SNEGSKA (reference sequence). V shed 5 bases and J 7 bases; nucleotides not matched to a gene: 9. The CDR3 bases that were read are TGCAGTGCTTCGACAGGGGCCGGAGGTGAA. Translation gives CSASTGAGGE. The full CDR3 sequence reads CSASTGAGGEAFF.

At least ten counts were recorded for this clone. The CDR3 extends 3 residues past the end of the read, so its final part is completed from the germline J gene. V and J are TRBV6-1 and TRBJ1-6, with D uncertain. The germline V gene has CDR1 MNHNS and CDR2 SASEGT. V lost 3 bases and J 6 bases, leaving 12 bases between the germline ends. CDR3 length: 15 amino acids. The covered CDR3 bases are TGTGCCAGCAGTGATATCGAGGGCTTTAATTCACCC. Amino acid sequence: CASSDIEGFNSP. The entire CDR3 protein is CASSDIEGFNSPLHF.

In this sample, this clone turned up many times. The read is 3 residues too short to cover the CDR3 end, so that end is filled in from the germline J gene. The chain is built from TRBV30 and TRBJ2-2, with D perhaps TRBD1 (5 bases). The V gene's germline CDR1 is GTSNPN and CDR2 SVGIG (reference sequence). The CDR3 is 15 amino acids. The V end lost 7 bases, the J end lost 0 bases, and 15 bases lay between the germline ends. CDR3 loop: CASSGRASNTGELFF. The part of the CDR3 DNA that was read is TGTGCCTCCTCGGGCAGGGCTTCGAACACCGGGGAG.